The subject of this entry is one T cell receptor (beta chain). Its specificity is not known. The data were obtained in a study of T-cell memory formation after mild COVID-19. Looking at the study overall: Clusters of TCRs were largely donor specific.

The study's findings and limits: That cross-reactive memory joined was suggested by some responding clones appearing in pre-infection memory. Clones shrinking from day 15 to 85 showed even CD4/CD8 mixes; later expanders tilted CD4+.

It was 5'RACE with constant-segment primers that produced the TCR alpha and TCR beta cDNA libraries, which carried sample barcodes and UMIs. In TCRdb, the 5' RACE reads were re-called with MiXCR into one record per CDR3 protein. The table has about 400,000 distinct CDR3 sequences, roughly a quarter seen once. Germline CDR1 SGDLS, CDR2 YYNGEE. The CDR3 runs 14 residues. V lost 2 bases to trimming and J lost 0 bases, with 8 bases between them. The clonotype was recovered from an adult woman who had mild COVID-19 (a few samples of this study predate the infection). Cell type and time point are not known. The sample consisted of PBMCs or a T cell subset sorted from them (not recorded which). V is TRBV9 and J is TRBJ1-1; weak D call: TRBD1 (6 bases). CDR3 coding DNA: TGTGCCAGCAGCGTCGGACAGATGAACACTGAAGCTTTCTTT. It codes for CASSVGQMNTEAFF.